This T cell receptor beta chain was identified during a study of CD8 T cells in ankylosing spondylitis. In its sample, this clonotype was seen a few times. Antigen specificity is unknown. Germline assignment: CDR1 SEHNR and CDR2 FQNEAQ (reference sequence). With 5 bases removed from V and 7 bases from J, the gap between germline ends came to 9 bases. This CDR3 has 12 amino acids. General observations from the study: From matched ankylosing spondylitis synovial fluid, disease-linked clones were reportedly recovered at significantly enriched levels. Disease-linked clones, CD8+, were relatively rare in peripheral blood. What appeared characteristic of ankylosing spondylitis blood was a TCR beta motif of 7 or 8 highly homologous variants. Reactive arthritis synovial fluid and blood previously showed some of these motif variants.

TCRdb called the 5' RACE reads again in MiXCR, with one record for every CDR3 protein. This table holds 250,000 or so distinct CDR3 sequences, under 20% found once. Material: blood, either unsorted or a sorted T cell fraction (not recorded which). The chain carries TRBV7-9 and TRBJ2-4, with D possibly called TRBD1 or TRBD2 (5 bases each). The clonotype was recovered from a male donor with ankylosing spondylitis or in good health (not recorded which). This CDR3 reads CASSAGANIQYF. Written as DNA, the CDR3 is TGTGCCAGCAGCGCCGGGGCTAACATTCAGTACTTC.